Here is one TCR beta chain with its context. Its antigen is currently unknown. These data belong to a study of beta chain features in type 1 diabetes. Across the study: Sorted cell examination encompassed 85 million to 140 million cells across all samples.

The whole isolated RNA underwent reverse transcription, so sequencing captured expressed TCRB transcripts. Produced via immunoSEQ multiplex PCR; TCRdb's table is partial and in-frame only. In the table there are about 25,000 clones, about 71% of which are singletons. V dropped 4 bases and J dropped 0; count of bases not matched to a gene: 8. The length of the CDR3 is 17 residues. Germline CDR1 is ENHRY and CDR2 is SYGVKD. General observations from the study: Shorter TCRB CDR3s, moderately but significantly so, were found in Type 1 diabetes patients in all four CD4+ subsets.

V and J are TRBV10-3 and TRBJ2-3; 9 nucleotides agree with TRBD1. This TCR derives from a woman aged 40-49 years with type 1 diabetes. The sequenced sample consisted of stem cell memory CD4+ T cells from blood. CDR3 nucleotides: TGTGCCATCAGTGGGACAGGGGCCGCCGGTAGCACAGATACGCAGTATTTT. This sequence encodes CAISGTGAAGSTDTQYF.